A selection of T cell receptor beta chains follows, all from one sample in a study of T cells in Graves' hyperthyroidism and ophthalmopathy. TCRdb reanalysed the multiplex PCR reads using MiXCR and keeps one entry per CDR3 protein. The sample includes more than 150,000 distinct CDR3 sequences, approximately 17% of them seen just once. Sequencing was done on a sample of blood. Source of these receptors: a woman aged 45-65 years with Graves' hyperthyroidism. The conserved cysteine and the conserved F or W are not part of the CDR3 here. The order of the fields is V gene, J gene, CDR3 protein.

>TRBV5-1|TRBJ2-2
ASSLGQAANTGELF
>TRBV6-1|TRBJ2-7
ASSLAGAAYEQY
>TRBV11-2|TRBJ1-4
ASSLDRDGTNEKLF
>TRBV6-1|TRBJ2-3
ASSEPGDTDTQY
>TRBV20-1|TRBJ2-1
SAYRDRDNEQF
>TRBV9|TRBJ1-2
ASRGTASNYGYT
>TRBV29-1|TRBJ2-7
SAQGYSYEQY
>TRBV7-2|TRBJ2-1
ASSLDWVVGKDSAYNEQF
>TRBV5-8|TRBJ2-7
ASSLEQVPYEQY
>TRBV2|TRBJ1-1
ASSVGGLTEAF
>TRBV10-2|TRBJ1-3
ASRDRGAGNTIY
>TRBV7-8|TRBJ1-1
ASSLVEGMAF
>TRBV20-1|TRBJ1-5
SARVGGVGNQPQH
>TRBV20-1|TRBJ2-5
SATTALGLGDQRETQY
>TRBV2|TRBJ2-3
ASSGWGTDTQY
>TRBV19|TRBJ1-1
TSSKGDRANTEAF
>TRBV5-1|TRBJ2-5
ASSTWTSGGVVETQY
>TRBV6-1|TRBJ2-1
ASSDWDREVMNEQF
>TRBV7-2|TRBJ1-4
ASSLLQGGHEKLF
>TRBV6-1|TRBJ1-1
ASSPLWGSNTEAF
>TRBV18|TRBJ2-3
ASSPIQGSDTQY
>TRBV6-1|TRBJ1-4
ASDGATNEKLF
>TRBV7-2|TRBJ2-2
ASSFREGVVTGELF
>TRBV6-1|TRBJ2-1
ASRKPSGYNEQF
>TRBV14|TRBJ2-1
ASSRLAGGSYNEQF
>TRBV9|TRBJ1-6
ASSVEGSYNSPLH
>TRBV27|TRBJ2-1
ASSPSRVEANEQF
>TRBV18|TRBJ1-1
ASSPLRRPSQPNTEAF
>TRBV20-1|TRBJ1-1
SAVTRGTEAF
>TRBV20-1|TRBJ1-1
SARDVPEAF
>TRBV27|TRBJ2-1
ASSFQTSGGSYNEQF
>TRBV5-1|TRBJ1-1
ASSGMTANTEAF
>TRBV6-1|TRBJ2-3
ASSDLVSDTQY
>TRBV5-1|TRBJ2-1
ASSPHGGDEQF
>TRBV20-1|TRBJ1-1
SAQPTTHQNTEAF
>TRBV5-5|TRBJ1-2
ASSLGGQVPTKGYT
>TRBV5-1|TRBJ2-5
ASSLKGLQETQY
>TRBV27|TRBJ2-7
ASSPSGGGRVWEQY
>TRBV11-2|TRBJ2-3
ASSLEGTGGADTQY
>TRBV3-1|TRBJ1-6
ASSQGLSSYNSPLH
>TRBV10-2|TRBJ2-3
ASSECPTCTQY
>TRBV4-1|TRBJ1-5
ASSPGQGNGGNNQPQH
>TRBV6-1|TRBJ1-2
ASRRTDLSNGNYGYT
>TRBV20-1|TRBJ2-7
SARPDTPEQY
>TRBV4-2|TRBJ1-1
ASSRPRDRGRRGRYTEAF